This record looks at one T cell receptor (beta chain) sequence and its context. CDR3 size: 12 residues. V was trimmed by 6 bases and J by 11 bases, leaving 14 bases between them. Germline CDR1 is MDHEN and CDR2 is SYDVKM. The sample belongs to a study of OX40 agonist ivuxolimab in advanced cancers. The wider study: Participants, 75% to 90% male, averaged around 60 years of age, ranging from roughly 23 to 90. Partial responses occurred in Three dose-escalation patients, one with hepatocellular carcinoma and two with cutaneous melanoma.

Clones were read by immunoSEQ multiplex PCR, and TCRdb kept only the in-frame ones, dropping some. The table includes more than 55,000 clones, around 87% detected once. This receptor was obtained from an adult with an advanced solid tumor such as melanoma, head and neck, liver or kidney cancer. The sequencing used CD4+ or CD8+ T cells sorted from blood, collected in a trial of the OX40 agonist ivuxolimab. The chain has TRBV28 and TRBJ1-3, with a weak D call TRBD1 (5 bases). The CDR3 region has the DNA TGTGCCAGCAGCCAACGGGACTTCGCCATATATTTT. This gives the protein CASSQRDFAIYF.